This T cell receptor (beta chain) was recorded in a study of CD8 T cells in Susac syndrome (dated by TCRdb to the late 2010s). At the level of the whole study: Among the sequenced Susac syndrome patients, five or six had clinically active disease and roughly eight were in clinical remission. At blood withdrawal, Susac syndrome patients were either therapy-naive, taking corticosteroids (in some cases with IVIg as well), or taking IVIg alone. Repertoire sequencing was used to test whether CD8+ T cell activation and differentiation in Susac syndrome was antigen driven. Clonality of the CD8+ T cell repertoire was compared between more than 10 healthy donors, about 14 Susac syndrome patients and fewer than 16 multiple sclerosis patients. Paper-wide results and their limitations: The number of individuals in the TCR sequencing and HLA analysis was recognized as being relatively small. Around 15 and five Susac-specific public clones were found in the total CD8+ and CD8+ TEMRA repertoires, respectively. Susac syndrome CD8+ repertoires showed clonal expansion, highest in CD8+ TEMRA cells and greater in clinically active than remitting patients.

To note about this clonotype: Its antigen is still unknown. Qualities for individual bases were not recorded, and no much larger clone is one base off.

Peripheral blood CD8+ and CD4+ T cells from healthy donors, Susac syndrome patients and multiple sclerosis patients were profiled by high-throughput TCR beta sequencing. Susac syndrome patients met recently defined diagnostic criteria for definite or probable disease. CD8+ TEMRA cells were enriched by FACS, while bulk CD8+ and CD4+ T cells were purified by magnetic negative isolation. Blood was drawn into EDTA tubes, processed within 24 hours, and PBMCs were isolated by density gradient centrifugation. PBMCs intended for TCR sequencing were cryopreserved in liquid nitrogen and thawed later in a water bath at 37 degrees C. The sorted or isolated CD4+, CD8+ and CD8+ TEMRA cells had a purity of 90% or higher. Counted from cysteine to phenylalanine, this CDR3 has 16 amino acids. Of all the DNA, just the CDR3 is kept, 48 bases in frame from base 1. V and J are truncated by 2 bases and 2 bases respectively, leaving an intervening sequence of 13 bases. Based on the germline V gene (reference sequence), the CDR1 and CDR2 sequences are MNHEY and SMNVEV.

RNA was extracted using the RNeasy kit, and about 0.5 to 1 microgram was reverse transcribed with random hexamers. The immunoSEQ multiplex PCR assay, which covers 54 Vbeta and 13 Jbeta segments, was used to amplify TCR beta CDR3 regions. Bias from PCR amplification was corrected by using a synthetic template baseline for primer optimization and for computational correction. Per the source publication's procedure: Only productive sequences were kept, with reads annotated to V, D and J genes according to IMGT and analyzed in immunoSEQ Analyzer. To calculate clonality, Shannon entropy was normalized by log2 of the number of productive unique sequences and then subtracted from one. For each patient and control, public and private clones were evaluated within the 100 most prevalent clones. A clone was defined as Susac-specific if it was absent from the healthy and MS cohorts, from over 1,000 published viral clones and from other ImmuneACCESS disease sequences. TCRdb took the public reads, trimmed them with fastp at Q25, ran MiXCR for clone calling and kept in-frame beta chains. Rows merge per CDR3 protein into single entries with the most common DNA and genes. Clone size and V and J calls follow TCRdb, not the original study. For this sample there are under 200,000 distinct CDR3 sequences; roughly 94% appear just once. The ten largest clones add up to around 0.16% of the sample.

The rearranged segments are TRBV27 and TRBJ2-1; no D gene can be assigned with confidence. The receptor comes from a human donor with Susac syndrome. The sample was CD8+ T cells from PBMCs. The CDR3 is CASSLGQFGPYNEQFF. The DNA reads as follows: TGTGCCAGCAGTTTAGGGCAGTTCGGCCCCTACAATGAGCAGTTCTTC.